The clone carrying this T cell receptor (beta chain) was observed a handful of times. This entry is derived from a study of shared clonotypes between healthy human individuals. V lost 6 bases and J 4 bases, leaving 18 bases between the germline ends. This CDR3 region has 15 residues. Germline CDR1 SGHTA, CDR2 FQGTGA. Sequencing was performed with immunoSEQ multiplex PCR; in TCRdb, only in-frame clones are kept and a portion is missing. Counted here are 2 million to 3 million clones, 80% to 95% occurring once; the ten biggest clones make up 0.35% to 0.45%. This TCR was sampled from a man younger than 35 in good health. Some clones in this sample may be carry-over from other donors' samples. The chain is built from TRBV7-3 and TRBJ1-1, with D perhaps TRBD1 (5 bases). Sequencing used naive CD4+ T cells from PBMCs. Subset: CD45RA+ positively selected. In DNA, the CDR3 is TGTGCCAGCAGAGACGAGGCTGGGGCGGGCACTGAAGCTTTCTTT. Protein: CASRDEAGAGTEAFF.